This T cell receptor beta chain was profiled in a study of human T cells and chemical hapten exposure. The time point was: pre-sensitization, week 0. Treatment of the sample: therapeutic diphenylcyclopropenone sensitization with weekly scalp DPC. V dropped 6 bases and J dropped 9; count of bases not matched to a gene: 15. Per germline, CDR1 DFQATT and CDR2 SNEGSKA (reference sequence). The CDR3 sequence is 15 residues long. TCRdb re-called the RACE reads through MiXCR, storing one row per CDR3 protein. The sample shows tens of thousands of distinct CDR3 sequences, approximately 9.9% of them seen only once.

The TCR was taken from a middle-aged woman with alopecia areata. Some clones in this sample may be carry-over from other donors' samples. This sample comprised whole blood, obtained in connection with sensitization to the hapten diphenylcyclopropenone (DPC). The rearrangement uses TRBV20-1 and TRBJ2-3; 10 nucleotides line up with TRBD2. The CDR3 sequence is CSANESGGAGKTQYF. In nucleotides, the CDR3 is TGCAGTGCAAACGAGAGCGGGGGGGCAGGGAAGACGCAGTATTTT.